These 26 T cell receptor beta chains share one sample of origin, sequenced in a study of T cell repertoires in cytomegalovirus infection. TCRdb passed the reads through MiXCR, listing each CDR3 protein once. The sample has 270,000 or so distinct CDR3 sequences; approximately 15% are singletons. Sequencing input: CD8+ T cells from PBMCs. Receptors were obtained from a human donor in good health (CMV status not recorded). Some clones in this sample may be carry-over from other donors' samples.

The chain employs TRBV7-6 and TRBJ1-2; TRBD1 matches at 10 bases. V shed 1 base, J shed 5 bases, and the junction held 1 base outside the gene matches. Germline values: CDR1 SGHVS, CDR2 FNYEAQ. This CDR3 region has 14 residues. The CDR3 DNA sequence: TGTGCCAGCAGCTTAGGGGGACAGGGGTATGGCTACACCTTC. It is translated as CASSLGGQGYGYTF.

This clonotype turned up a few times. The chain couples TRBV7-9 to TRBJ2-7; D is unclear. The CDR3 is 12 amino acids. Germline V CDR1 and CDR2: SEHNR, FQNEAQ (reference sequence). The V end lost 5 bases, the J end lost 4 bases, and 9 bases lay between the germline ends. The CDR3 is CASSMSPYEQYF. The CDR3 nucleotides read TGTGCCAGCAGCATGTCTCCTTACGAGCAGTACTTC.

This clonotype has only one observation. This chain joins TRBV2 and TRBJ2-1; 15 bases are a match to TRBD2. V lost 5 bases and J lost 4; bases outside the gene matches: 9. This CDR3 contains 18 residues. Germline-derived CDR1 and CDR2 are SNHLY and FYNNEI. CDR3 sequence reads: CASSHGTSGGSRYNEQFF. The CDR3 DNA is TGTGCCAGCAGTCACGGGACTAGCGGGGGGTCGCGATACAATGAGCAGTTCTTC.

In this sample, this clonotype turned up a few times. The rearrangement joins TRBV6-5 to TRBJ2-3, with D perhaps matching TRBD1 (6 bases). V was trimmed by 0 bases and J by 6 bases, leaving 16 bases between them. There are 16 residues in the CDR3. Germline CDR1 reads MNHEY; CDR2 reads SVGAGI. CDR3 coding DNA: TGTGCCAGCAGTTACTCGACAGCAGGGGTCACGGATACGCAGTATTTT. Amino acids: CASSYSTAGVTDTQYF.

At least ten counts were recorded for this clonotype. The chain is built from TRBV6-1 and TRBJ2-2, with D possibly matching TRBD2 (6 bases). This CDR3 is 18 amino acids long. Germline V gene lookup returns CDR1 MNHNS and CDR2 SASEGT. Trimming took 6 bases from V and 5 from J, leaving 25 bases between them. The CDR3: CASSNTLLVGGSTGELFF. Here the CDR3 DNA reads TGTGCCAGCAGCAACACCCTCCTTGTGGGGGGTTCAACCGGGGAGCTGTTTTTT.

This rearrangement joins TRBV6-5 to TRBJ2-7; tentatively, D is TRBD1 (6 bases). Germline V CDR1 and CDR2: MNHEY, SVGAGI. Trimming took 3 bases from V and 2 from J, leaving 14 bases between them. The CDR3 sequence is 15 residues long. In DNA, the CDR3 is TGTGCCAGCAGTTATTCACAGGGCTCCCCCTACGAGCAGTACTTC. Translation: CASSYSQGSPYEQYF.

This clonotype occurred many times. The chain recombines TRBV7-6 with TRBJ2-6; D is perhaps TRBD2 (6 bases). This CDR3 has 15 amino acids. Germline V gene data show CDR1 as SGHVS and CDR2 as FNYEAQ. Trimming removed 5 bases from V and 3 bases from J, with 11 bases in between. CDR3 protein: CASSGRGYGANVLTF. CDR3 DNA sequence: TGTGCCAGCAGCGGTCGGGGGTATGGGGCCAACGTCCTGACTTTC.

This clonotype was observed a few times. The chain combines TRBV28 with TRBJ2-1; 10 bases line up with TRBD1. The CDR3 covers 15 residues. The V gene's germline CDR1 is MDHEN and CDR2 SYDVKM. Trimming took 0 bases from V and 7 from J; bases not matched to a gene: 3. The CDR3 here is CASSLWGTGDNEQFF. The DNA for the CDR3 is TGTGCCAGCAGTTTATGGGGGACAGGGGATAATGAGCAGTTCTTC.

This clonotype was counted at least ten times. The rearrangement links TRBV7-8 to TRBJ2-5; weak D call: TRBD2 (6 bases). CDR1 SGHVS and CDR2 FQNEAQ come from the germline V gene. The V and J ends lost 1 base and 7 bases respectively, with 13 bases between them. The CDR3 consists of 14 residues. CDR3 nucleotides: TGTGCCAGCAGCTTAGGGGGAGGTCCGGGGACCCAGTACTTC. Translating gives CASSLGGGPGTQYF. The variable domain in full, completed from reference TRBV7-8 and TRBJ2-5, reads GAGVSQSPRYKVAKRGQDVALRCDPISGHVSLFWYQQALGQGPEFLTYFQNEAQLDKSGLPSDRFFAERPEGSVSTLKIQRTQQEDSAVYLCASSLGGGPGTQYFGPGTRLLVL.

This clonotype was detected a few times. The V and J genes are TRBV19 and TRBJ2-3; 8 bases are shared with TRBD2. Trimming cost V 6 bases and J 4 bases; bases outside gene matches: 9. Germline V gene sequence: CDR1 LNHDA, CDR2 SQIVND (reference sequence). The CDR3 is made up of 15 amino acids. Here the CDR3 reads CASSWGLGLPDTQYF. CDR3 nucleotides: TGTGCCAGTAGCTGGGGACTAGGACTTCCAGATACGCAGTATTTT.

V is TRBV19 and J is TRBJ1-1, with D maybe TRBD1 (5 bases). V was pared by 9 bases and J by 0 bases, with 11 bases between. The CDR3 loop spans 13 amino acids. Per germline, CDR1 LNHDA and CDR2 SQIVND (reference sequence). Here the CDR3 DNA reads TGTGCCAGCACGGGACGGATGAACACTGAAGCTTTCTTT. Translation gives CASTGRMNTEAFF.

This clonotype was detected many times. The CDR3 loop is CASTYRLLLNTGELFF. The CDR3 nucleotides read TGTGCCAGCACCTACCGACTGCTGCTGAACACCGGGGAGCTGTTTTTT. J is TRBJ2-2 and V is TRBV7-9; D not resolved. From germline, CDR1 is SEHNR and CDR2 FQNEAQ (reference sequence). The CDR3 length is 16 residues. Trimming took 7 bases from V and 1 from J, leaving 16 bases between them.

This clonotype was seen a few times. This chain joins TRBV19 and TRBJ1-6; D not resolved. Germline lookup yields CDR1 LNHDA and CDR2 SQIVND (reference sequence). V shed 1 base and J shed 7 bases, with 5 bases lying between them. CDR3 size: 13 residues. CDR3 DNA sequence: TGTGCCAGTAGTATAGGCAACAATTCACCCCTCCACTTT. Protein product: CASSIGNNSPLHF. Filled out from reference TRBV19 and TRBJ1-6, the complete variable domain reads DGGITQSPKYLFRKEGQNVTLSCEQNLNHDAMYWYRQDPGQGLRLIYYSQIVNDFQKGDIAEGYSVSREKKESFPLTVTSAQKNPTAFYLCASSIGNNSPLHFGNGTRLTVT.

The sample holds many counts of this clonotype. The V gene is TRBV7-8, the J gene TRBJ2-7; 7 bases are a match to TRBD2. The CDR3 loop spans 13 amino acids. CDR1 and CDR2 (germline): SGHVS, FQNEAQ. After removal of 1 base from V and 3 bases from J, the junction contained 0 bases not matched to a gene. The DNA of the CDR3 is TGTGCCAGCAGCTTAGGCGGGGGCTACGAGCAGTACTTC. Its translation: CASSLGGGYEQYF. Full variable domain (outside the CDR3, taken from reference TRBV7-8 and TRBJ2-7): GAGVSQSPRYKVAKRGQDVALRCDPISGHVSLFWYQQALGQGPEFLTYFQNEAQLDKSGLPSDRFFAERPEGSVSTLKIQRTQQEDSAVYLCASSLGGGYEQYFGPGTRLTVT.

This clonotype was recorded many times. This sequence joins TRBV7-2 and TRBJ1-1; TRBD1 might be the D (6 bases). With 4 bases removed from V and 4 bases from J, the gap between germline ends came to 13 bases. The CDR3 covers 14 residues. In germline, CDR1 is SGHTA, CDR2 FQGNSA. Written as DNA, the CDR3 is TGTGCCAGCAGCTCGATAGGACAGTTCACTGAAGCTTTCTTT. Residues: CASSSIGQFTEAFF.

This chain joins TRBV6-5 and TRBJ2-1; 10 bases map to TRBD2. This CDR3 has 15 amino acids. The germline CDR1 and CDR2 sequences are MNHEY and SVGAGI. J gave up 3 bases and V 6 bases, and 5 bases lay outside the gene matches. In DNA, the CDR3 is TGTGCCAGCAGCATAGCGGGGGGCGGCTACAATGAGCAGTTCTTC. Translation: CASSIAGGGYNEQFF.

This clonotype has just one count. The CDR3, as DNA: TGTGCCAGCAGTGAAGCGGGGGGGAGCAATCAGCCCCAGCATTTT. Its protein product is CASSEAGGSNQPQHF. The chain links TRBV6-1 to TRBJ1-5, with a tentative D call TRBD1 (5 bases). Germline V gives CDR1 MNHNS, CDR2 SASEGT. This CDR3 has 15 amino acids. The V and J ends lost 0 bases and 1 base respectively, with 7 bases between them.

This clonotype was counted many times. The rearrangement links TRBV7-2 to TRBJ2-1; TRBD1 agrees at 7 bases. V trimming: 0 bases; J trimming: 8 bases; junction bases outside the gene matches: 10. The CDR3 consists of 16 residues. Per germline, CDR1 SGHTA and CDR2 FQGNSA. Written as DNA, the CDR3 is TGTGCCAGCAGCTTAGCCGTGACAGGGTCGTTGGATGAGCAGTTCTTC. Residues: CASSLAVTGSLDEQFF.

The V gene is TRBV3-1, the J gene TRBJ2-7, with TRBD1 matching 7 bases. The CDR3 extends over 14 amino acids. The J segment lost 3 bases and the V segment lost 4 bases, leaving 6 bases of the junction unmatched. Germline values: CDR1 LGHDT, CDR2 YNNKEL (reference sequence). CDR3: CASSPDRTNYEQYF. CDR3 in DNA: TGTGCCAGCAGCCCGGACAGGACGAACTACGAGCAGTACTTC.

A few counts support this clonotype. This chain links TRBV6-4 with TRBJ2-7; 9 nucleotides match TRBD2. The CDR3 runs to 15 residues. Per the germline V gene, CDR1 is MRHNA and CDR2 is SNTAGT. Trimming removed 4 bases from V and 2 bases from J; junction bases left unmatched: 6. The CDR3 spells CASSASSGGTYEQYF. As DNA, the CDR3 is TGTGCCAGCAGTGCCTCAAGCGGGGGGACCTACGAGCAGTACTTC.

This clonotype occurred many times. This rearrangement joins TRBV29-1 to TRBJ1-4, with TRBD1 as a possible D gene (6 bases). The CDR3 sequence is 17 residues long. V lost 4 bases, J lost 8 bases, and 26 bases lay in between. Germline V gene sequence: CDR1 SQVTM, CDR2 ANQGSEA. This CDR3 reads CSVVAQEPGAMNEKLFF. The CDR3 region has the DNA TGCAGCGTTGTTGCCCAGGAACCAGGGGCGATGAACGAAAAACTGTTTTTT.

This clonotype has just a few counts. The chain joins TRBV7-9 to TRBJ1-1, with D unclear. The CDR3 spans 14 residues. V lost 5 bases and J lost 0, with 10 bases in between. Per the germline V gene, CDR1 is SEHNR and CDR2 is FQNEAQ (reference sequence). The CDR3 sequence: CASSPGSLNTEAFF. CDR3 nucleotide sequence: TGTGCCAGCAGCCCGGGGAGCCTGAACACTGAAGCTTTCTTT.

This clonotype appeared many times. The CDR3 DNA reads as TGTGCCAGCAGCCCCATCGACGGGAGCTCCTACGAGCAGTACTTC. This sequence encodes CASSPIDGSSYEQYF. This rearrangement joins TRBV7-6 to TRBJ2-7; the D gene is possibly TRBD2 (6 bases). The germline V gene has CDR1 SGHVS and CDR2 FNYEAQ. The CDR3 runs 15 residues. V was pared by 5 bases and J by 0 bases, with 14 bases between.

The count of this clonotype is one. The CDR3, as DNA: TGTGCCAGCAGGATCCGGGACAGTGTACTTTATGGCTACACCTTC. Protein product: CASRIRDSVLYGYTF. This chain links TRBV27 with TRBJ1-2; 7 bases map to TRBD1. The CDR3 is 15 residues long. V was pared by 6 bases and J by 5 bases, with 12 bases of the junction left unmatched. Germline CDR1 and CDR2: MNHEY and SMNVEV (reference sequence).

This clonotype was counted a single time. This rearrangement joins TRBV28 to TRBJ2-7; D unresolved. In germline, CDR1 is MDHEN, CDR2 SYDVKM. V lost 5 bases and J lost 3, with 14 bases in between. The length of the CDR3 is 14 residues. CDR3: CASSAPGLRYEQYF. CDR3 nucleotide sequence: TGTGCCAGCAGTGCACCCGGCCTGCGCTACGAGCAGTACTTC.

This clonotype has a handful of counts. The rearrangement uses TRBV7-9 and TRBJ2-7, with 9 bases that match TRBD1. The CDR3 has 14 residues. With V trimmed by 4 bases and J by 3 bases, 4 bases remained unmatched. Germline CDR1 is SEHNR and CDR2 is FQNEAQ (reference sequence). CDR3 protein: CASSWDRDLYEQYF. CDR3 bases: TGTGCCAGCAGCTGGGACAGGGACCTCTACGAGCAGTACTTC.